The 30 T cell receptor beta chains listed next were all sequenced from one sample in a study of molecular identifiers for immune sequencing clone quantification. TCRdb re-analysed the PCR reads in MiXCR, keeping a single row per CDR3 protein. The sample includes about half a million distinct CDR3 sequences, roughly 24% of them seen just once. Specimen: naive CD8+ T cells from blood, with Jurkat cell RNA spiked in. Documented subset: FACS-sorted CD8+CD4-CCR7+CD45RA+ naive T cells. The source of these receptors is a human donor in good health. Some libraries in this study had Jurkat cell RNA spiked in.

Remarks on this clonotype: It may be a read error: a sequence one base away is much more abundant. V is TRBV4-3 and J is TRBJ2-3, with 9 nucleotides matching TRBD2. This CDR3 has 16 amino acids. CDR1 and CDR2 (germline): LGHNA, YSLEER. CDR3 loop: CASSQGRGGVADMQYF. CDR3 coding DNA: TGCGCCAGCAGCCAAGGGCGGGGGGGCGTGGCAGATATGCAGTATTTT.

This clonotype turned up a few times. This sequence joins TRBV12-3 or TRBV12-4 and TRBJ2-7, with D possibly matching TRBD1 (6 bases). V gave up 5 bases and J gave up 5 bases, with 19 bases separating them. The CDR3 loop spans 15 amino acids. As DNA, the CDR3 is TGTGCCAGCAGTCCGACAGGAGGCAGCAACCACGAGCAGTACTTC. Translated, it gives CASSPTGGSNHEQYF.

This chain uses TRBV11-1 with TRBJ2-6, with D possibly TRBD1 on 6 matching bases. Germline CDR1 SGHAT, CDR2 FQDESV (reference sequence). Trimming removed 8 bases at V and 3 bases at J, with 17 bases between. The CDR3 runs 16 residues. The CDR3 DNA sequence: TGTGCCAGCGGGTACAGGGAATTGAATGGGGCCAACGTCCTGACTTTC. It codes for CASGYRELNGANVLTF.

The V call is TRBV9, the J call TRBJ2-3; 9 positions match TRBD2. The length of the CDR3 is 15 residues. V was clipped by 3 bases and J by 2 bases; unmatched bases: 4. Germline V lookup: CDR1 SGDLS, CDR2 YYNGEE. This CDR3 is CASSETSGVTDTQYF. The CDR3 nucleotides read TGTGCCAGCAGCGAGACTAGCGGAGTCACAGATACGCAGTATTTT.

The chain combines TRBV20-1 with TRBJ1-5, with D perhaps TRBD1 (5 bases). This CDR3 contains 14 residues. The V and J ends lost 1 base and 7 bases respectively, with 14 bases between them. Germline lookup yields CDR1 DFQATT and CDR2 SNEGSKA (reference sequence). CDR3 nucleotide sequence: TGCAGTGCTAGAGTAGTGGGGGACGGACAGCCCCAGCATTTT. This codes for CSARVVGDGQPQHF.

A word on this clonotype: This may stem from a read error, because a much larger clone lies one nucleotide away. The genes are TRBV7-9 and TRBJ2-1; tentative D call: TRBD1 (5 bases). This CDR3 comprises 14 residues. The germline V gene encodes CDR1 SEHNR and CDR2 FQNEAQ (reference sequence). The CDR3 coding sequence is TGTGCCTGCAGCTCGACGTTCGAAGGGGTTGAGCAGTTCTTC. Translation: CACSSTFEGVEQFF.

This clonotype was detected once. At one end the junction does not follow the germline gene, possibly because of a read error. The V call is TRBV6-2 or TRBV6-3, the J call TRBJ2-3, with D perhaps being TRBD1 or TRBD2 (5 bases each). There are 15 residues in the CDR3. From germline, CDR1 is MNHEY and CDR2 SVGEGT. The CDR3 is CASSYRDRSTDTQNF. The CDR3 bases are TGTGCCAGCAGTTACAGGGACCGGAGCACAGATACGCAGAATTTT.

The chain recombines TRBV5-6 with TRBJ2-2; D tentatively fits TRBD1 or TRBD2 (5 bases each). V lost 1 base to trimming and J lost 5 bases, with 6 bases between them. The CDR3 runs to 13 residues. Germline CDR1 and CDR2: SGHDT and YYEEEE. This CDR3 is CASSLWGTGELFF. DNA of the CDR3: TGTGCCAGCAGCTTGTGGGGGACCGGGGAGCTGTTTTTT.

This clonotype was detected a few times. One end of the junction does not line up with germline, which may come from a read error. V is TRBV5-3 and J is TRBJ1-1, with D perhaps TRBD1 (5 bases). TRBV5-3 has ORF status, its function being uncertain. There are 13 residues in the CDR3. DNA of the CDR3: TGTGCCAGCAGCTTTCAAGGGACGGTTGAAGCTTTCTTT. It encodes CASSFQGTVEAFF.

As concerns this clonotype: Being one base from a much bigger clone, this may be a read error. The chain couples TRBV2 to TRBJ2-7; no reliable D call. CDR1 and CDR2 (germline): SNHLY, FYNNEI. This CDR3 region has 12 residues. The CDR3 loop reads CASSEVLYEQHF. CDR3 in DNA: TGTGCCAGCAGTGAAGTCCTCTACGAGCAGCACTTC.

CDR3 amino acids: CASSEGTGSSYEQYF. The CDR3 DNA reads TGTGCCAGCAGTGAAGGGACAGGAAGCTCCTACGAGCAGTACTTC. The chain uses TRBV2 and TRBJ2-7, with 7 bases that match TRBD1. J lost 0 bases, V lost 1 base, and 3 bases had no gene match. The V gene's germline CDR1 is SNHLY and CDR2 FYNNEI. The CDR3 has 15 residues.

This clonotype was observed a few times. The rearrangement links TRBV7-9 to TRBJ2-1; 10 bases line up with TRBD2. CDR3 size: 15 residues. V dropped 3 bases and J dropped 6; count of bases not matched to a gene: 5. Germline-derived CDR1 and CDR2 are SEHNR and FQNEAQ (reference sequence). The CDR3 nucleotides are TGTGCCAGCAGCTTTTTAGCGGGGGGCCTCAATGAGCAGTTCTTC. Translating gives CASSFLAGGLNEQFF.

This clonotype has just a few counts. The rearrangement links TRBV12-3 or TRBV12-4 to TRBJ1-5; D is undetermined. V was trimmed by 1 base and J by 7 bases, leaving 11 bases between them. This CDR3 is built from 14 residues. The CDR3 nucleotides are TGTGCCAGCAGTTTAGGGAGAGCTGAACAGCCCCAGCATTTT. Translating it yields CASSLGRAEQPQHF.

With respect to this clonotype: This may stem from a read error, because a much larger clone lies one nucleotide away. The V call is TRBV6-5, the J call TRBJ1-1; no definite D call. The CDR3 contains 12 residues. V was cut by 6 bases and J by 9 bases, with 14 bases left in between. CDR1 MNHEY and CDR2 SVGAGI come from the germline V gene. CDR3 nucleotide sequence: TGTGCCAGCAGGGCCTCCGGTCACCAAGCTTTCTTT. Protein: CASRASGHQAFF.

To note about this clonotype: The junction differs from germline at one of its ends, possibly a read error. This sequence joins TRBV6-1 and TRBJ1-2; TRBD1 is a possible D gene (5 bases). Germline loops: CDR1 MNHNS, CDR2 SASEGT. The CDR3 is 15 amino acids. This CDR3 reads CASSVTGSANYDYTF. CDR3 nucleotides: TGTGCCAGCAGTGTAACAGGATCCGCAAACTATGACTACACCTTC.

This clonotype was observed a handful of times. The rearrangement joins TRBV4-3 to TRBJ2-1; 8 bases are shared with TRBD1. The CDR3 is 15 amino acids. From germline, CDR1 is LGHNA and CDR2 YSLEER. The trim removed 1 base at V and 2 bases at J, leaving 1 base unmatched. CDR3 loop: CASSQGTGPYNEQFF. The CDR3 coding sequence is TGCGCCAGCAGCCAAGGGACAGGGCCCTACAATGAGCAGTTCTTC.

The CDR3 DNA reads as TGTGCCAGCAGTCTCTCCCGGACAGACAATTCACCCCTCCACTTT. Its protein is CASSLSRTDNSPLHF. The chain recombines TRBV28 with TRBJ1-6; maybe TRBD1 (6 bases). Germline values: CDR1 MDHEN, CDR2 SYDVKM. The length of the CDR3 is 15 residues. The germline V and J ends were trimmed by 5 bases and 7 bases, with 15 bases remaining between them.

This clonotype was detected many times. V usage is TRBV5-1 and J usage is TRBJ2-3; 12 nucleotides align to TRBD2. Trimming removed 3 bases from V and 0 bases from J; junction bases left unmatched: 2. The CDR3 covers 16 residues. Germline CDR1 is SGHRS and CDR2 is YFSETQ. The DNA of the CDR3 is TGCGCCAGCAGCTCGGGGACTAGCGGGAGCACAGATACGCAGTATTTT. It specifies CASSSGTSGSTDTQYF.

This chain links TRBV12-3 or TRBV12-4 with TRBJ2-1, with 8 bases matching TRBD2. J gave up 2 bases and V 8 bases, and 5 bases lay outside the gene matches. The CDR3 spans 14 residues. Here the CDR3 reads CASASGGPYNEQFF. The DNA of the CDR3 is TGTGCCAGCGCAAGCGGGGGCCCCTACAATGAGCAGTTCTTC.

CDR3 sequence reads: CASSMVAGPGQYF. The DNA of the CDR3 is TGTGCCAGTAGTATGGTTGCAGGTCCCGGTCAGTACTTC. This sequence joins TRBV19 and TRBJ2-4; no clear D. Per germline, CDR1 LNHDA and CDR2 SQIVND (reference sequence). V shed 3 bases and J shed 12 bases, with 15 bases lying between them. The CDR3 totals 13 residues.

The CDR3 nucleotides are TGTGCCAGCAGCCCCGACAGGGCCGGAGAGACCCAGTACTTC. As protein: CASSPDRAGETQYF. This chain links TRBV12-3 or TRBV12-4 with TRBJ2-5; TRBD1 agrees at 7 bases. This CDR3 contains 14 residues. Germline trimming cut 6 bases from V and 4 bases from J; bases unmatched to any gene: 8.

Of note for this clonotype: At one end the junction does not follow the germline gene, possibly because of a read error. The chain uses TRBV20-1 and TRBJ2-1, with D possibly matching TRBD2 (6 bases). CDR3 size: 16 residues. Per germline, CDR1 DFQATT and CDR2 SNEGSKA (reference sequence). CDR3 amino acids: CSANRENLRITNEQLF. The CDR3 DNA is TGCAGTGCTAACCGGGAGAATCTTAGGATCACCAATGAGCAGCTCTTC.

On this clonotype itself: A much larger clone lies a single base off, so this may be a read error. The chain combines TRBV27 with TRBJ1-1; TRBD1 is a possible D gene (5 bases). Between the trimmed V and J ends, which lost 8 bases and 5 bases, there was a span of 18 bases. The length of the CDR3 is 14 residues. Germline assignment: CDR1 MNHEY and CDR2 SMNVEV (reference sequence). Here the CDR3 reads CASGGRDGETEAFF. Here the CDR3 DNA reads TGTGCCAGCGGTGGACGGGACGGAGAAACTGAAGCTTTCTTT.

This clonotype was picked up a small number of times. CDR3 residues: CASSEGTSIWATEAFF. The CDR3 nucleotides read TGTGCCAGCAGCGAGGGGACTTCGATATGGGCCACTGAAGCTTTCTTT. The rearrangement links TRBV6-1 to TRBJ1-1; D is possibly TRBD1 (5 bases). V was pared by 6 bases and J by 4 bases, with 21 bases between. The CDR3 consists of 16 residues. Germline V CDR1 and CDR2: MNHNS, SASEGT.

The V and J genes are TRBV19 and TRBJ1-5, with unresolved D. V was trimmed by 8 bases and J by 0 bases, leaving 8 bases between them. The CDR3 is 13 residues long. Looked up from germline, CDR1 is LNHDA and CDR2 is SQIVND (reference sequence). CDR3: CASGGYSNQPQHF. The CDR3 DNA is TGTGCCAGTGGTGGGTATAGCAATCAGCCCCAGCATTTT.

The chain has TRBV14 and TRBJ1-6; D remains ambiguous. V was clipped by 0 bases and J by 9 bases, with 18 bases between them. Germline CDR1 and CDR2: SGHDN and FVKESK. The CDR3 consists of 17 residues. The CDR3 sequence is CASSQDLTEDRSSPLHF. In DNA form, the CDR3 reads TGTGCCAGCAGCCAAGATTTGACGGAGGATCGGAGTTCACCCCTCCACTTT. Complete variable domain (other parts from reference TRBV14 and TRBJ1-6): EAGVTQFPSHSVIEKGQTVTLRCDPISGHDNLYWYRRVMGKEIKFLLHFVKESKQDESGMPNNRFLAERTGGTYSTLKVQPAELEDSGVYFCASSQDLTEDRSSPLHFGNGTRLTVT.

This clonotype was seen more than once but under ten times. The V call is TRBV6-5, the J call TRBJ1-1; perhaps TRBD1 as D (5 bases). V gave up 0 bases and J gave up 4 bases, with 9 bases separating them. CDR1 and CDR2 from the germline V gene are MNHEY and SVGAGI. The CDR3 runs to 14 residues. CDR3 residues: CASSYSGVGTEAFF. DNA of the CDR3: TGTGCCAGCAGTTACTCGGGGGTCGGCACTGAAGCTTTCTTT.

This clonotype was observed at least ten times. The chain uses TRBV30 and TRBJ2-2; 7 bases are a match to TRBD2. V lost 1 base, J lost 5 bases, and 7 bases stayed unmatched. This CDR3 is 15 amino acids long. CDR1 is GTSNPN and CDR2 is SVGIG in the germline V gene (reference sequence). The CDR3, as DNA: TGTGCCTGGAGTGAACTAGCGAAAATAACCGGGGAGCTGTTTTTT. Amino acids: CAWSELAKITGELFF.

This rearrangement joins TRBV6-2 or TRBV6-3 to TRBJ2-3, with D possibly TRBD2 on 5 matching bases. Deletions cut 9 bases from V and 6 bases from J, with 22 bases between. The CDR3 extends over 15 amino acids. In germline, CDR1 is MNHEY, CDR2 SVGEGT. CDR3 nucleotide sequence: TGTGCCAGTTGTTTGACTAACGATCACATTGATACGCAGTATTTT. Translation: CASCLTNDHIDTQYF.

The gene calls are TRBV5-1 and TRBJ2-1, with 16 bases matching TRBD2. The trim removed 4 bases at V and 4 bases at J, leaving 8 bases unmatched. This CDR3 has 18 residues. Germline-derived CDR1 and CDR2 are SGHRS and YFSETQ. CDR3 loop: CASSAGLAGGTIYNEQFF. CDR3 bases: TGCGCCAGCAGCGCGGGACTAGCGGGGGGGACTATATACAATGAGCAGTTCTTC. Combining the CDR3 with reference TRBV5-1 and TRBJ2-1 gives the whole variable domain KAGVTQTPRYLIKTRGQQVTLSCSPISGHRSVSWYQQTPGQGLQFLFEYFSETQRNKGNFPGRFSGRQFSNSRSEMNVSTLELGDSALYLCASSAGLAGGTIYNEQFFGPGTRLTVL.